This T cell receptor (beta chain) was identified during a study of blood T cells in healthy people across ages. Concerning this clonotype itself: The target antigen is unknown.

Healthy individuals of Caucasian origin from Russia, aged roughly 6 to 90, served as donors. Each donor gave 9.5 to 10 milliliters of peripheral blood. Study observations and caveats: Researchers report that TCR beta diversity correlated strongly with naive T cell percentage. Naive and antigen-experienced cells could not be conclusively compared, given unsorted PBMCs.

The V end lost 4 bases, the J end lost 1 base, and 14 bases lay between the germline ends. The CDR3 extends over 15 amino acids. Germline V gene sequence: CDR1 SGHRS, CDR2 YFSETQ. A second roughly 6 to 12 cycle PCR used barcoded and J-beta primers. Each CDR3 protein gets one entry after TCRdb re-called the 5' RACE reads with MiXCR. The sample holds about 750,000 distinct CDR3 sequences; around half are singletons and the top ten take roughly two fifths. The specimen was blood. This chain connects TRBV5-1 to TRBJ1-2, with D perhaps matching TRBD1 (5 bases). This TCR was recovered from a man at least 80 years old in good health. CDR3 loop: CASSRTFRDNYGYTF. In nucleotides, the CDR3 is TGCGCCAGCAGCCGAACCTTCAGGGATAACTATGGCTACACCTTC.